This T cell receptor (beta chain) was captured in a study of shared clonotypes between healthy human individuals. Study observations and caveats: The study found lower generation probabilities in non-shared clonotypes than in those shared by all four donors. Rarefaction revealed incomplete sorted-subset sequencing despite large depth.

Replicate PCRs run on sorted subsets employed roughly 180 ng DNA, approximately 30,000 T cell genomes. The repertoire was sequenced with immunoSEQ multiplex PCR; TCRdb's copy has only in-frame clones and lacks some. The sample consists of 2 million to 3 million clones, approximately 93% of them appearing once. On this clone: Its specificity is unknown.

The CDR3 contains 14 residues. CDR1 SGHRS and CDR2 YFSETQ come from the germline V gene. After removal of 4 bases from V and 5 bases from J, the junction contained 8 bases not matched to a gene. The sequenced material came from naive CD4+ T cells from PBMCs. Subset of the sample: CD45RA+ positively selected. The TCR originated in a man aged 18 to 29 in good health. Some clones in this sample may be carry-over from other donors' samples. The V call is TRBV5-1, the J call TRBJ2-5, with TRBD2 matching 7 bases. In nucleotides, the CDR3 is TGCGCCAGCAGCCCCGCCACTAGCGCGGAGACCCAGTACTTC. Translation gives CASSPATSAETQYF.